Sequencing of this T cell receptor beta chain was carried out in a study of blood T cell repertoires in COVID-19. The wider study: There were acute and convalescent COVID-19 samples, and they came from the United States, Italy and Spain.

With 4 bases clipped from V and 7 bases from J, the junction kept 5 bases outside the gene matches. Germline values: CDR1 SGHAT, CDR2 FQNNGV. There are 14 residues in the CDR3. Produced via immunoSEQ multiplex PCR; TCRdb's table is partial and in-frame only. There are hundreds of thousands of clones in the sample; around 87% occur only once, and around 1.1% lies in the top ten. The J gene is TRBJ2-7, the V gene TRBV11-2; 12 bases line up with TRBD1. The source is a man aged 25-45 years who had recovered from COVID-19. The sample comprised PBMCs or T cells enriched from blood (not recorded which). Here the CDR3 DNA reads TGTGCCAGCAGCTCTCGGGACAGGGGGCATGAGCAGTACTTC. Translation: CASSSRDRGHEQYF.